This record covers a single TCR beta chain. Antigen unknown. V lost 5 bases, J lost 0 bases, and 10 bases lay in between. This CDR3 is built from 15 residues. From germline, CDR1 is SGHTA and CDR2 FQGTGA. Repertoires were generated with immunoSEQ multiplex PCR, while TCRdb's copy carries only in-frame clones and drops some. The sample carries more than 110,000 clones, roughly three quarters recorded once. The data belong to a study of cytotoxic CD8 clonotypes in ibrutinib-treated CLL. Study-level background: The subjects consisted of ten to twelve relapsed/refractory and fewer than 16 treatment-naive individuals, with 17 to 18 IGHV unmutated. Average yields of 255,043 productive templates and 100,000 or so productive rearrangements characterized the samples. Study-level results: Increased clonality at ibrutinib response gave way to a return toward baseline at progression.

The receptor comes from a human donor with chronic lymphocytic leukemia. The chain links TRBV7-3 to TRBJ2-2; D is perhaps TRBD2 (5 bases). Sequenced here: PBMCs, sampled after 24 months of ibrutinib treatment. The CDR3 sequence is CASSPRGTNTGELFF. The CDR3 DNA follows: TGTGCCAGCAGCCCCCGGGGAACGAACACCGGGGAGCTGTTTTTT.